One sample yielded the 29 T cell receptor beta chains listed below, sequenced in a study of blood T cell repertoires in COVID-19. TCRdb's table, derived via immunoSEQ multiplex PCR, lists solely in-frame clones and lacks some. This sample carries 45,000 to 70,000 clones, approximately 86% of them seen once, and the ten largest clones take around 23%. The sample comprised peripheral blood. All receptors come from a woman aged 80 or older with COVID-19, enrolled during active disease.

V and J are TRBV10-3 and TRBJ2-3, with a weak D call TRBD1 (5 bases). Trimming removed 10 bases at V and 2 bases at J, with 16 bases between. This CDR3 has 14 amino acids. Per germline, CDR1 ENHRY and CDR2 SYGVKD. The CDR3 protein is CATKRGRDTDTQYF. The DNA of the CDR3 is TGTGCCACCAAAAGGGGCAGGGACACAGATACGCAGTATTTT.

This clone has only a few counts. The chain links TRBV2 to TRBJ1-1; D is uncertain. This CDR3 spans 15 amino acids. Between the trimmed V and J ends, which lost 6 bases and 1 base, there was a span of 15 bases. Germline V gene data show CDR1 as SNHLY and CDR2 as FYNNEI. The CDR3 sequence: CASRKEVAGNTEAFF. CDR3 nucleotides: TGTGCCAGCAGGAAGGAGGTGGCAGGGAACACTGAAGCTTTCTTT. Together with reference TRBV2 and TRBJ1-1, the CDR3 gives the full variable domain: EPEVTQTPSHQVTQMGQEVILRCVPISNHLYFYWYRQILGQKVEFLVSFYNNEISEKSEIFDDQFSVERPDGSNFTLKIRSTKLEDSAMYFCASRKEVAGNTEAFFGQGTRLTVV.

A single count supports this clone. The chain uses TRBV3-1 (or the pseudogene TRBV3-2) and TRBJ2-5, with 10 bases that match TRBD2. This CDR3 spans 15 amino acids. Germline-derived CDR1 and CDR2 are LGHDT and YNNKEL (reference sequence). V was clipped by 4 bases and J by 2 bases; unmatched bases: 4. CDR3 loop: CASSLSGGGQETQYF. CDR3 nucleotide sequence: TGTGCCAGCAGCCTGAGCGGGGGGGGACAAGAGACCCAGTACTTC.

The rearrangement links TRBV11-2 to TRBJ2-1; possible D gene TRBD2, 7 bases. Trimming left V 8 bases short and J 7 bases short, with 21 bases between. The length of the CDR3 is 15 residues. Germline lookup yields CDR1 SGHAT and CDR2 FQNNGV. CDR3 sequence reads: CASSPGGGRGNEQFF. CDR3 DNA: TGTGCCAGCTCCCCTGGGGGGGGCCGAGGTAATGAGCAGTTCTTC.

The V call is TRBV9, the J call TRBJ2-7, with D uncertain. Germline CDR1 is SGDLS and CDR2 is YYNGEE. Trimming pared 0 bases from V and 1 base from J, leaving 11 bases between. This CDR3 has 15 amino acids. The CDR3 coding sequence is TGTGCCAGCAGCGTAGGTCTTCAGGATTCCTACGAGCAGTACTTC. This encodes CASSVGLQDSYEQYF.

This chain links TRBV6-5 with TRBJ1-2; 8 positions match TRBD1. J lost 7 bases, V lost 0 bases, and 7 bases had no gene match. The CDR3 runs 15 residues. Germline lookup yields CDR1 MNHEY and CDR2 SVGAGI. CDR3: CASSYSGQGASGYTF. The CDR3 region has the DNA TGTGCCAGCAGTTACTCGGGGCAGGGGGCGAGTGGCTACACCTTC.

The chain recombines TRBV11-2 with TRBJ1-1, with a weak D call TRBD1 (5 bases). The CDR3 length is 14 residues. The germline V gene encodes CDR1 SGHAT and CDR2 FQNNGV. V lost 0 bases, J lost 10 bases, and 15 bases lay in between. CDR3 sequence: CASSLDQGRMGAFF. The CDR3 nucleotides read TGTGCCAGCAGCTTAGATCAGGGTAGGATGGGAGCTTTCTTT.

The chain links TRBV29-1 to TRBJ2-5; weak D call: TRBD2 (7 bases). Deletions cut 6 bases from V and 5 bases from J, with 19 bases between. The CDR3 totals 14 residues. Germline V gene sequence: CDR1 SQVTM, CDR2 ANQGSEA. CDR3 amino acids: CSVTFGGPGETQYF. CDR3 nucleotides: TGCAGCGTGACCTTCGGGGGGCCCGGGGAGACCCAGTACTTC. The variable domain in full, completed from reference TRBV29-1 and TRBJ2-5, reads SAVISQKPSRDICQRGTSLTIQCQVDSQVTMMFWYRQQPGQSLTLIATANQGSEATYESGFVIDKFPISRPNLTFSTLTVSNMSPEDSSIYLCSVTFGGPGETQYFGPGTRLLVL.

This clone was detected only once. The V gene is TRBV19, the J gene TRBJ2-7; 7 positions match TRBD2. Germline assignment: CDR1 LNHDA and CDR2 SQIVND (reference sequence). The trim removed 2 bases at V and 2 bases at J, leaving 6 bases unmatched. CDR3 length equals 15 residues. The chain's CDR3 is CASSIYGGFAYEQYF. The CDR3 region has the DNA TGTGCCAGTAGTATATACGGGGGGTTCGCCTACGAGCAGTACTTC.

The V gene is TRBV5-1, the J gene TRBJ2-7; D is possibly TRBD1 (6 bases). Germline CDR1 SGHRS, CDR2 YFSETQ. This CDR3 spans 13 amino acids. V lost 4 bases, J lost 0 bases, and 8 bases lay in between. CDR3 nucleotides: TGCGCCAGCAGCCCGGACAGCTCCTACGAGCAGTACTTC. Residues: CASSPDSSYEQYF.

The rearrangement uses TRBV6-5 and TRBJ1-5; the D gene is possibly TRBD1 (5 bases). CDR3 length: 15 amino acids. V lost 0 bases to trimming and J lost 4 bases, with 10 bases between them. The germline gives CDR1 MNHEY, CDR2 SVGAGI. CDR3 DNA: TGTGCCAGCAGTTACTCGAACCGGGGGAATCAGCCCCAGCATTTT. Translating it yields CASSYSNRGNQPQHF.

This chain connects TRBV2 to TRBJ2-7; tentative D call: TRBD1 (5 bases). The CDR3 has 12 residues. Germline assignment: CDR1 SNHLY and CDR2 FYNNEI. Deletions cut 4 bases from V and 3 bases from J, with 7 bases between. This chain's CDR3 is CASSAQGYEQYF. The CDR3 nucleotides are TGTGCCAGCAGTGCTCAGGGCTACGAGCAGTACTTC.

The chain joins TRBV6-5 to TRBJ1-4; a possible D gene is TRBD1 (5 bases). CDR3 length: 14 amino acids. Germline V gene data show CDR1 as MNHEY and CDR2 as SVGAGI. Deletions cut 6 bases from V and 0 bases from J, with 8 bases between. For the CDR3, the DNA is TGTGCCAGCAGAAGGGGTGCAACTAATGAAAAACTGTTTTTT. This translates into CASRRGATNEKLFF.

The chain's CDR3 is CAWSEDGGYTF. The CDR3 DNA reads as TGTGCCTGGAGCGAAGACGGGGGCTACACCTTC. The chain is built from TRBV30 and TRBJ1-2; D is unresolved. Trimming took 3 bases from V and 8 from J, leaving 10 bases between them. The CDR3 totals 11 residues. In germline, CDR1 is GTSNPN, CDR2 SVGIG (reference sequence).

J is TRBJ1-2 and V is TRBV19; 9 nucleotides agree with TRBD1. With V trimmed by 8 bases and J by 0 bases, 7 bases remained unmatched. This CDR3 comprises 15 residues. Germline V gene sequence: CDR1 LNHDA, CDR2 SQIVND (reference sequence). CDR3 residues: CASDPDRGANYGYTF. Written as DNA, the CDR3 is TGTGCCAGTGATCCGGACAGGGGCGCTAACTATGGCTACACCTTC. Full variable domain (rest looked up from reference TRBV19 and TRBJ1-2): DGGITQSPKYLFRKEGQNVTLSCEQNLNHDAMYWYRQDPGQGLRLIYYSQIVNDFQKGDIAEGYSVSREKKESFPLTVTSAQKNPTAFYLCASDPDRGANYGYTFGSGTRLTVV.

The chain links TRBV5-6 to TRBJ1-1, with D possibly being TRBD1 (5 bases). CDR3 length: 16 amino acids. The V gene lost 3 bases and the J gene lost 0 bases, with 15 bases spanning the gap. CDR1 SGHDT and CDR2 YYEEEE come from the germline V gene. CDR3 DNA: TGTGCCAGCAGCTCCCGAGGACACCGAATGAACACTGAAGCTTTCTTT. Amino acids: CASSSRGHRMNTEAFF.

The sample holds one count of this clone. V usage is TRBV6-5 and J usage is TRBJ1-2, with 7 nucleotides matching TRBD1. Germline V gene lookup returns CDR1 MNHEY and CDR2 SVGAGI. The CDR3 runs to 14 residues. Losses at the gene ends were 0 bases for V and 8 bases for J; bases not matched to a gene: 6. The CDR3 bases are TGTGCCAGCAGTTACTCGACAGGGACGGGAGGCTACACCTTC. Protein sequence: CASSYSTGTGGYTF.

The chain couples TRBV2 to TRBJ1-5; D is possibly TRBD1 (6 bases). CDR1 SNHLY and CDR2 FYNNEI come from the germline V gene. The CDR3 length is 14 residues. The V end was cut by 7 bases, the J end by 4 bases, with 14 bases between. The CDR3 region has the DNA TGTGCCAGCACAGGCAGGGGCTCTAATCAGCCCCAGCATTTT. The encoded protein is CASTGRGSNQPQHF.

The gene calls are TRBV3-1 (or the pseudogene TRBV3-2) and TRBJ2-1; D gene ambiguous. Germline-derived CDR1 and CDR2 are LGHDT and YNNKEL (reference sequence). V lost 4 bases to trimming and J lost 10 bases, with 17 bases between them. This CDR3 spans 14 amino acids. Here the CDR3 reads CASSPQAGQIEQFF. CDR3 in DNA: TGTGCCAGCAGCCCTCAGGCTGGCCAGATCGAGCAGTTCTTC.

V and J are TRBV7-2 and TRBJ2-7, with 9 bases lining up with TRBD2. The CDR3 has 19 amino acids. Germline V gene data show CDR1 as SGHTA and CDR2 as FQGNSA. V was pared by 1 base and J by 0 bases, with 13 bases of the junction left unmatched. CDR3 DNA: TGTGCCAGCAGCTTAGGGACAAGCGGGGGGTCCTATAACTCCTACGAGCAGTACTTC. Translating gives CASSLGTSGGSYNSYEQYF.

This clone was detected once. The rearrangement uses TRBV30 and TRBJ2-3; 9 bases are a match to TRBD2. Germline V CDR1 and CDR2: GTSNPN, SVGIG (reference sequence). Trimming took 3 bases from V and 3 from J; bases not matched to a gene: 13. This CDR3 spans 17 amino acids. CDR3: CAWRRKFLAGITDTQYF. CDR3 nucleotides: TGTGCCTGGAGAAGAAAGTTTCTAGCGGGGATTACAGATACGCAGTATTTT. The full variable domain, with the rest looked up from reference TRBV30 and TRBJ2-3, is SQTIHQWPATLVQPVGSPLSLECTVEGTSNPNLYWYRQAAGRGLQLLFYSVGIGQISSEVPQNLSASRPQDRQFILSSKKLLLSDSGFYLCAWRRKFLAGITDTQYFGPGTRLTVL.

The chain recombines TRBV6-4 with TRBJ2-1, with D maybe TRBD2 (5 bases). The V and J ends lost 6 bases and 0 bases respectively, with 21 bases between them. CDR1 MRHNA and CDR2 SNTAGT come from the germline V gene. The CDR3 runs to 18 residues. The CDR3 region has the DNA TGTGCCAGCAGCCTCAATCCTCCGGGATACAGCTCCTACAATGAGCAGTTCTTC. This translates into CASSLNPPGYSSYNEQFF.

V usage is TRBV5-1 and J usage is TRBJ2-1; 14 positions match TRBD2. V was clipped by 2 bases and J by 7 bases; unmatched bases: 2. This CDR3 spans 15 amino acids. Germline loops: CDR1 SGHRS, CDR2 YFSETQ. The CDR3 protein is CASSFRTSGGNEQFF. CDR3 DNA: TGCGCCAGCAGCTTTAGGACTAGCGGGGGGAATGAGCAGTTCTTC.

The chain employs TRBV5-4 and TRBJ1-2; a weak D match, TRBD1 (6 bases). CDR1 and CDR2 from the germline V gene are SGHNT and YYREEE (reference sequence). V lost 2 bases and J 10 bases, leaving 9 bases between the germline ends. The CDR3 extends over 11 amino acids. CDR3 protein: CASSFQGPYTF. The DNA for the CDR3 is TGTGCCAGCAGCTTTCAGGGGCCCTACACCTTC.

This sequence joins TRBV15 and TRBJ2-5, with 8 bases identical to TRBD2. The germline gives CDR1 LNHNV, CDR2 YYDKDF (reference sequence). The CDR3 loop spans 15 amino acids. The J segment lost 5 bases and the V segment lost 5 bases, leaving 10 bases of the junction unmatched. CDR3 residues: CATSGPGLDRETQYF. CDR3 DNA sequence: TGTGCCACCAGCGGGCCGGGACTAGATAGGGAGACCCAGTACTTC. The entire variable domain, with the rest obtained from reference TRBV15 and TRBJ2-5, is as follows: DAMVIQNPRYQVTQFGKPVTLSCSQTLNHNVMYWYQQKSSQAPKLLFHYYDKDFNNEADTPDNFQSRRPNTSFCFLDIRSPGLGDTAMYLCATSGPGLDRETQYFGPGTRLLVL.

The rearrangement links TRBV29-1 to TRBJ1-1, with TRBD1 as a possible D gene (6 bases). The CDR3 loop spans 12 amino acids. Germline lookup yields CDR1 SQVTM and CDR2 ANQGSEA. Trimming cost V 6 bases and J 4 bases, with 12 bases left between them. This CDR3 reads CSVNTGFTEAFF. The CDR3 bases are TGCAGCGTGAACACAGGGTTCACTGAAGCTTTCTTT.

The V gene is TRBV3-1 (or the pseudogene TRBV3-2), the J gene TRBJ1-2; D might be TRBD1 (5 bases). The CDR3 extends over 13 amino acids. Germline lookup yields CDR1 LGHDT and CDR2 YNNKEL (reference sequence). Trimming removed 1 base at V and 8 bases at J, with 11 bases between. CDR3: CASSQGGGVGYTF. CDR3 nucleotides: TGTGCCAGCAGCCAAGGCGGGGGGGTCGGCTACACCTTC.

The CDR3 here is CASSVASDRVNTEAFF. The CDR3 DNA is TGTGCCAGCAGCGTAGCTTCGGACAGGGTGAACACTGAAGCTTTCTTT. The V and J genes are TRBV9 and TRBJ1-1, with 8 bases lining up with TRBD1. The CDR3 is 16 amino acids. V lost 0 bases and J lost 0; bases outside the gene matches: 4. Germline loops: CDR1 SGDLS, CDR2 YYNGEE.

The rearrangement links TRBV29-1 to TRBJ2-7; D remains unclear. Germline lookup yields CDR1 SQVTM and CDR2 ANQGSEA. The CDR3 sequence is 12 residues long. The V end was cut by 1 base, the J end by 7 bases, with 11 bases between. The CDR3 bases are TGCAGCGTTGAAGTTGGGCCTTTAGAGCAGTACTTC. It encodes CSVEVGPLEQYF.